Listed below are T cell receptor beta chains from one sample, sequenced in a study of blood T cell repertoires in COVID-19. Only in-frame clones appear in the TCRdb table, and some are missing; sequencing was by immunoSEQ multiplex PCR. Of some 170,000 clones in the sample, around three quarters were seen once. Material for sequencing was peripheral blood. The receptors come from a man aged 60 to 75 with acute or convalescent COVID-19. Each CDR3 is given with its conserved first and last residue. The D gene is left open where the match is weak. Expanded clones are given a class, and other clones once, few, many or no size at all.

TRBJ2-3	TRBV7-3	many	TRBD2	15	CASSSSGGVTDTQYF
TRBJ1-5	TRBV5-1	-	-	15	CASRMTTGSNQPQHF
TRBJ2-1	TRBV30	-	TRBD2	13	CAWGLAGYNEQFF
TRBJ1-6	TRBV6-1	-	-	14	CASSEAGANSPLHF
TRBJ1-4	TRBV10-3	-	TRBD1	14	CAISEDRGLEKLFF
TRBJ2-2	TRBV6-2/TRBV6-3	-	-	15	CASSLQGPNTGELFF
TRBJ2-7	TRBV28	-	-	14	CASSLSAGRYEQYF
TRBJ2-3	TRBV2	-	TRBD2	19	CASSERKLAGGLNTDTQYF
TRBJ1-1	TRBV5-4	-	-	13	CASSRAGGAEAFF
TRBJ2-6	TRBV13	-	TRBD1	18	CASSLGQGAGLGANVLTF
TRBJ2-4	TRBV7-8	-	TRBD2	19	CASSRLTSGGPTAVNIQYF
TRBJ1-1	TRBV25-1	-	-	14	CASSDPATGEQAFF
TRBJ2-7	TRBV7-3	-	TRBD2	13	CASRATGTSEQYF
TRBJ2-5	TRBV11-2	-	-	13	CASSSQGLETQYF
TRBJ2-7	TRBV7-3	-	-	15	CASSLTMPGYGEQYF
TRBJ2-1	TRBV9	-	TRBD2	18	CASSTLGGLAGRNNEQFF
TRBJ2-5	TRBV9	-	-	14	CASSPNTAEETQYF
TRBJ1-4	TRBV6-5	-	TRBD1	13	CASSRQGAEKLFF
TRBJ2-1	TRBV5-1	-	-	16	CASSLTYPIGYNEQFF
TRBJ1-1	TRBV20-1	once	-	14	CSASLGASRTEAFF
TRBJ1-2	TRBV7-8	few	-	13	CASSQREERGYTF
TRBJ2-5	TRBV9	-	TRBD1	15	CASSVGQGYQETQYF
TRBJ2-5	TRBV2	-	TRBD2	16	CASSDIAGGQDETQYF
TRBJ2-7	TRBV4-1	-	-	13	CASSQATDYEQYF
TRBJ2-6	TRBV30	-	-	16	CAWSVGQTSGANVLTF
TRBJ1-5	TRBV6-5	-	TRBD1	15	CASNLGQEKDQPQHF
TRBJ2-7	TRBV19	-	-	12	CASSDQGSEQYF
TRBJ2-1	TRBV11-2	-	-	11	CASSAYNEQFF
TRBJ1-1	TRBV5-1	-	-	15	CASSFRGVRDTEAFF
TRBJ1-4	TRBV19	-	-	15	CASSMGGGASEKLFF
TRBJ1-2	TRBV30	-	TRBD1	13	CAWSTTGDAGYTF
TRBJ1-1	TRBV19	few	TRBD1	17	CASSPPGQGAMNTEAFF
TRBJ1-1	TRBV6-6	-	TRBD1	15	CASSYGTGSYTEAFF
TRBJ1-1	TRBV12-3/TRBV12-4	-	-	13	CASRGDIYTEAFF
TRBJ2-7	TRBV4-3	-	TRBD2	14	CASSQEPAGGLEYF
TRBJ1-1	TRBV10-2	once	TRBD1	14	CASSLTGEDTEAFF
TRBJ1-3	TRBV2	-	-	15	CASSVRLSSGNTIYF
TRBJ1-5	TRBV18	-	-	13	CASSSGSNQPQHF
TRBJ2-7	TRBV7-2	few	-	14	CASTSILSSYEQYF
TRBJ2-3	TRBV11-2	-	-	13	CASSSRGGDTQYF
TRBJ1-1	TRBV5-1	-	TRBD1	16	CASSQPGGLGNTEAFF
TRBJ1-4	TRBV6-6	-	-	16	CASRDNSRTDNEKLFF
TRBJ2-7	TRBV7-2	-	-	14	CASRVDGGPYEQYF
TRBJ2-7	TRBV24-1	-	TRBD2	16	CATSDPSGSSSYEQYF